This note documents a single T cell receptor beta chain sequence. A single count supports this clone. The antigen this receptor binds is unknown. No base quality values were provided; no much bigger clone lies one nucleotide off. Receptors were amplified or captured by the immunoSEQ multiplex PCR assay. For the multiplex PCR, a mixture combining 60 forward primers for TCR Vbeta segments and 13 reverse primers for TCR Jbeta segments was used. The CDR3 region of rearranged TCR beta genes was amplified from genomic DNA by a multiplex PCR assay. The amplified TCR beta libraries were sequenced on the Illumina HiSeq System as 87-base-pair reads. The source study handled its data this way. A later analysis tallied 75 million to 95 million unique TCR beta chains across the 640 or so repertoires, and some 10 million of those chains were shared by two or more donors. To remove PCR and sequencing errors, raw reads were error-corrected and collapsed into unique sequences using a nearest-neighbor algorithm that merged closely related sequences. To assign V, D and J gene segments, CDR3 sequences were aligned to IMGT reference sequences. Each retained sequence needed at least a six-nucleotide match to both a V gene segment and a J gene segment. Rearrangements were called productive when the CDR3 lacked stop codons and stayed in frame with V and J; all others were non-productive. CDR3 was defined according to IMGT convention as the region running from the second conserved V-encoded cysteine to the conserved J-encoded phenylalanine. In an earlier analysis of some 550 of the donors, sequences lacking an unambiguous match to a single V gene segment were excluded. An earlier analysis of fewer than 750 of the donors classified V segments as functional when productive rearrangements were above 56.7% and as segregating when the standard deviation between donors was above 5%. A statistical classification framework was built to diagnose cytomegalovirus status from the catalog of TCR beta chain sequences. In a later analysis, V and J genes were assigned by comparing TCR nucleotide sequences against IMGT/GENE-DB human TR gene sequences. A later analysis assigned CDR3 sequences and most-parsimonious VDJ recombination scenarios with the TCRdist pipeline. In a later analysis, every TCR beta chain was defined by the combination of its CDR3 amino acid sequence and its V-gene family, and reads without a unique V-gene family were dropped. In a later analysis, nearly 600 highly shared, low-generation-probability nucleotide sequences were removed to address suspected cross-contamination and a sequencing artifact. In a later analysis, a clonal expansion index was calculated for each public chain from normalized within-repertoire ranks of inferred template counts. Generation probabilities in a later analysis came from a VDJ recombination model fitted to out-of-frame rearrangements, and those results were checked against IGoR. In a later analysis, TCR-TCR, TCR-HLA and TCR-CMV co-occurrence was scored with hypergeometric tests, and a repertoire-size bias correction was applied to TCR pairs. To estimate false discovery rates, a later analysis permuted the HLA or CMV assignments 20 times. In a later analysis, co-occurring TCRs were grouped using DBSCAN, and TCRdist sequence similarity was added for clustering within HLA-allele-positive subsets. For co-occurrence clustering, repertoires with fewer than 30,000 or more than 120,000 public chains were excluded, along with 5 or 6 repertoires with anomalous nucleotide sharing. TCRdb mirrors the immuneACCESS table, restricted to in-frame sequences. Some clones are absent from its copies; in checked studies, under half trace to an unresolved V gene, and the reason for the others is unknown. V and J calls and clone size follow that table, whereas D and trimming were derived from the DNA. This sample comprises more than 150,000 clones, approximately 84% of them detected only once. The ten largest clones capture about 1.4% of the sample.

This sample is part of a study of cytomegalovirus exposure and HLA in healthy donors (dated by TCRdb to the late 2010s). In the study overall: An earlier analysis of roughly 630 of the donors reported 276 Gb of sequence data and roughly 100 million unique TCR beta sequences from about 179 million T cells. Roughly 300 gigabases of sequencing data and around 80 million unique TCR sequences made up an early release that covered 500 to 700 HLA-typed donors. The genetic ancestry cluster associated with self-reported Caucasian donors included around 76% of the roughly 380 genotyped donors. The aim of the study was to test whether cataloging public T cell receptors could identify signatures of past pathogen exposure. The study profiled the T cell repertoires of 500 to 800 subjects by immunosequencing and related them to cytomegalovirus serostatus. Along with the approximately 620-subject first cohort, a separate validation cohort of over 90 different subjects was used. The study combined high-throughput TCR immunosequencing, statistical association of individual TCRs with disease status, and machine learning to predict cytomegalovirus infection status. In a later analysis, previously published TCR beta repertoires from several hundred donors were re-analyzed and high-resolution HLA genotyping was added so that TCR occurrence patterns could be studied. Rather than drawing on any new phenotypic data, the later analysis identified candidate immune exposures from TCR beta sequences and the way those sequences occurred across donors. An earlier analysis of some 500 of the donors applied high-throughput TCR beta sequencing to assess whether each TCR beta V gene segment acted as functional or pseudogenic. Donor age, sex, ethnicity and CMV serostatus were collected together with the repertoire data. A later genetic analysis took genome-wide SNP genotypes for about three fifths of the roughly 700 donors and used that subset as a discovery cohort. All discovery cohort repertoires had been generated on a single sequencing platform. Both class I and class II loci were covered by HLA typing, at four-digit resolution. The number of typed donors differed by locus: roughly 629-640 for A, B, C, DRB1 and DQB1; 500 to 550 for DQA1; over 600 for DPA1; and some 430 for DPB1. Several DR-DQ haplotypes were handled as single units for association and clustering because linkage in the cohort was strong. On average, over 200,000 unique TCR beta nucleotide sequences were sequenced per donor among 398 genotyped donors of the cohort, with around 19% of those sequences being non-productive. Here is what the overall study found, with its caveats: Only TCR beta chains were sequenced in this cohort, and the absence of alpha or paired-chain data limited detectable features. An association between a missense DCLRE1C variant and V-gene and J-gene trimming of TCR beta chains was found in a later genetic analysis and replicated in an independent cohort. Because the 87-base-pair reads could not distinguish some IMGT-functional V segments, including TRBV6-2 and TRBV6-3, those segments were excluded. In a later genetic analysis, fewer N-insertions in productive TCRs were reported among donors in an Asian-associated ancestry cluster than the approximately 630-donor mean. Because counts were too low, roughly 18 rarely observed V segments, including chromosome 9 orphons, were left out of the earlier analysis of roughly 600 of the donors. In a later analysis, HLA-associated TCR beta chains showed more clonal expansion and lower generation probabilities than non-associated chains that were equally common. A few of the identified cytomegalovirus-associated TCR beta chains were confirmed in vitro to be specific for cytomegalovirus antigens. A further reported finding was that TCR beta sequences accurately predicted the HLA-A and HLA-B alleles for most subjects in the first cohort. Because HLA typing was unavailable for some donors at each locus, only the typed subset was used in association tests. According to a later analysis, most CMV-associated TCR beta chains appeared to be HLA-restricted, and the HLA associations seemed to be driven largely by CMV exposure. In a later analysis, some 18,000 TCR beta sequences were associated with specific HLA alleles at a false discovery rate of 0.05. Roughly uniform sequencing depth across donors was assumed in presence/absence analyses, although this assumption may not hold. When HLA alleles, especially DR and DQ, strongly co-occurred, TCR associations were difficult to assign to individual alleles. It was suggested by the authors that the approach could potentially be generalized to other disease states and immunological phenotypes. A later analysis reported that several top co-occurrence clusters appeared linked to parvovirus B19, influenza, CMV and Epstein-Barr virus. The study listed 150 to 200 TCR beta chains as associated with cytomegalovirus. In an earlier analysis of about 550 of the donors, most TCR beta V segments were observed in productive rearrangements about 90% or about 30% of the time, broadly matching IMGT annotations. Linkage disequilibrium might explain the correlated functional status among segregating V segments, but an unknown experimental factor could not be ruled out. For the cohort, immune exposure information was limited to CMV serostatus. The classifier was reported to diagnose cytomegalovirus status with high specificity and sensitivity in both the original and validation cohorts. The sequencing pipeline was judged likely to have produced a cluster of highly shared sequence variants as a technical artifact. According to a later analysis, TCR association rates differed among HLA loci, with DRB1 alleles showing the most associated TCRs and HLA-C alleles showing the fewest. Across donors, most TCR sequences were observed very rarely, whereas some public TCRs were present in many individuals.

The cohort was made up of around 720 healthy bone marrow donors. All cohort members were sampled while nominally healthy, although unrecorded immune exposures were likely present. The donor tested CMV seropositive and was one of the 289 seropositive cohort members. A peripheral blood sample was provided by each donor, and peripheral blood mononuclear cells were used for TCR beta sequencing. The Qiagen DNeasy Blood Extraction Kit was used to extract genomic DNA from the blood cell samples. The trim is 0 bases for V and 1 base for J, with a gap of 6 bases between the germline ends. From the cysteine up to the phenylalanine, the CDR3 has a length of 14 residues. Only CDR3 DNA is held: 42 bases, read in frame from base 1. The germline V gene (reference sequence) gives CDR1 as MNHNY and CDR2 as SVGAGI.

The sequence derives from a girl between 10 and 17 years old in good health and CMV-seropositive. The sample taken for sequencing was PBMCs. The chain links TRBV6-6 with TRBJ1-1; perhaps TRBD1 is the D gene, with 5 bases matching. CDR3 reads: CASSYSQGNTEAFF. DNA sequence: TGTGCCAGCAGTTACTCGCAGGGGAACACTGAAGCTTTCTTT.